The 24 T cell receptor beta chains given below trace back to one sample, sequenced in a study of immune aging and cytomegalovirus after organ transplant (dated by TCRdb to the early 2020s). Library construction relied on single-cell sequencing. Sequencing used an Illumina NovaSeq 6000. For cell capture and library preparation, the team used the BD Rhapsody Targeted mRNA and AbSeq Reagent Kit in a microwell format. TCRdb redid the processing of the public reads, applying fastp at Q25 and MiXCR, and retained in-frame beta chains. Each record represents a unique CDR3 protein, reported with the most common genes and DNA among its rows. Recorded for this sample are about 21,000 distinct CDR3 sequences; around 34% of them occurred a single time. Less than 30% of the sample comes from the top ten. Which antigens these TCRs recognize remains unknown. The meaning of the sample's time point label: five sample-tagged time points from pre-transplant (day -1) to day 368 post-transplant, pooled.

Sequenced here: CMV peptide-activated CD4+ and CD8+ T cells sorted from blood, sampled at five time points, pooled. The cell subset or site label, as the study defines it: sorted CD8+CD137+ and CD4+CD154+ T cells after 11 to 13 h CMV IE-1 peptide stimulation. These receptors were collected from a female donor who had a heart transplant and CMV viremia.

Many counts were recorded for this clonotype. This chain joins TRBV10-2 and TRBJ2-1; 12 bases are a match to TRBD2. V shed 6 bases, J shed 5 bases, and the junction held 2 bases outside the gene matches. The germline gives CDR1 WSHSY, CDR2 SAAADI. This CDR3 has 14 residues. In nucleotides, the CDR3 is TGCGCCAGCAGGGGACTAGCGGGCCACAATGAGCAGTTCTTC. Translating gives CASRGLAGHNEQFF.

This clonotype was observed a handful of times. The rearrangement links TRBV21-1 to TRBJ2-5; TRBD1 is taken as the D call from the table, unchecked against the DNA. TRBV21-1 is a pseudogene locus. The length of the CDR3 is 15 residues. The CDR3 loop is CASSKEQGVVETQYF. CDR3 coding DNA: TGTGCCAGCAGCAAAGAGCAGGGGGTGGTGGAGACCCAGTACTTC.

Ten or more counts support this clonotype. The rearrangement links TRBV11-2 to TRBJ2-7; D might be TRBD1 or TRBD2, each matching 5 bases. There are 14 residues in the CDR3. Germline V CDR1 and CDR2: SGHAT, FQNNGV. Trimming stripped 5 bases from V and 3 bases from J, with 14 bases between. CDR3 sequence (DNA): TGTGCCAGCAGCAATACCGGGACCTACTACGAGCAGTACTTC. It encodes CASSNTGTYYEQYF.

Written as DNA, the CDR3 is TGTGCCATCAGTGAGTCGATCTTAGGGAAGCCCGAAGCTTTCTTT. This encodes CAISESILGKPEAFF. J is TRBJ1-1 and V is TRBV10-3; D gene ambiguous. V was trimmed by 0 bases and J by 8 bases, leaving 16 bases between them. Germline V lookup: CDR1 ENHRY, CDR2 SYGVKD. CDR3 size: 15 residues.

The CDR3 sequence: CASSLLVGGPYGLYF. The DNA of the CDR3 is TGTGCCAGCAGCTTACTAGTGGGAGGGCCCTACGGGCTGTACTTC. The chain carries TRBV5-6 and TRBJ2-7; 7 bases map to TRBD2. Germline trimming cut 2 bases from V and 12 bases from J; bases unmatched to any gene: 17. Germline CDR1 is SGHDT and CDR2 is YYEEEE. The CDR3 covers 15 residues.

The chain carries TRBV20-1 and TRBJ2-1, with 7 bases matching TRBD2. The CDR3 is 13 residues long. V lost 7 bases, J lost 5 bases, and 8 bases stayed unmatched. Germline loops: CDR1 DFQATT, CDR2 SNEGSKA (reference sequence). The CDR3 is CSVASGADNEQFF. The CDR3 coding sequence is TGCAGTGTGGCTAGCGGCGCAGACAATGAGCAGTTCTTC.

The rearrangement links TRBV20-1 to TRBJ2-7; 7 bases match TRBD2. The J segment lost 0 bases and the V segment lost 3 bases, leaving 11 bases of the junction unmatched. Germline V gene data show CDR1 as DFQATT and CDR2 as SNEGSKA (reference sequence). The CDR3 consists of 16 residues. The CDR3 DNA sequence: TGCAGTGCTAGTTATGAGCGGGGTAACCCCTCCTACGAGCAGTACTTC. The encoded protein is CSASYERGNPSYEQYF.

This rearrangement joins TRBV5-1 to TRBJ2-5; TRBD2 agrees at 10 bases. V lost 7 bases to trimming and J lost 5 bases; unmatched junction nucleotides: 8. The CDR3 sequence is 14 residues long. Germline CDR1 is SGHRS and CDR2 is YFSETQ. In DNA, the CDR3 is TGCGCCAGCGGAGCGGGGGGGCCTCTGGAGACCCAGTACTTC. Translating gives CASGAGGPLETQYF.

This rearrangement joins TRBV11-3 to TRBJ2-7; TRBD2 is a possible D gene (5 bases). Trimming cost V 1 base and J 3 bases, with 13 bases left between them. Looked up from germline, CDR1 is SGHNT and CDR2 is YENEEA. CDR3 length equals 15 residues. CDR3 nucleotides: TGTGCCAGCAGCTTAGGGCGCGGGCGCCACTACGAGCAGTACTTC. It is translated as CASSLGRGRHYEQYF. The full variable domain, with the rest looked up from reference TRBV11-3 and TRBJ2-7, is EAGVVQSPRYKIIEKKQPVAFWCNPISGHNTLYWYLQNLGQGPELLIRYENEEAVDDSQLPKDRFSAERLKGVDSTLKIQPAELGDSAVYLCASSLGRGRHYEQYFGPGTRLTVT.

CDR3 sequence: CASSYQRTDLGEQFF. The CDR3 DNA follows: TGTGCCAGCAGTTACCAGCGGACGGACTTGGGCGAGCAGTTCTTC. V is TRBV6-2 or TRBV6-3 and J is TRBJ2-1; possibly TRBD2 for D (5 bases). Trimming took off 2 bases at V and 10 bases at J, with 18 bases between the two ends. In germline, CDR1 is MNHEY, CDR2 SVGEGT. The CDR3 sequence is 15 residues long.

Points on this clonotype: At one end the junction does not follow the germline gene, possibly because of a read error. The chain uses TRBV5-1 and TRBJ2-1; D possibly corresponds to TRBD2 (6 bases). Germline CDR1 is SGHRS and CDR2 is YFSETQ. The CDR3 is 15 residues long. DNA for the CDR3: TGCGCCAGCAGCGCGGGACTGGCGGACTACAATGAGCAGTCCTTC. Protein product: CASSAGLADYNEQSF.

CDR3 protein: CASSAGDSLFSPLHF. CDR3 DNA sequence: TGTGCCAGCAGCGCGGGGGACAGTTTGTTTTCACCCCTCCACTTT. The V call is TRBV9, the J call TRBJ1-6; TRBD1 matches at 7 bases. The CDR3 has 15 amino acids. The trim removed 3 bases at V and 9 bases at J, leaving 9 bases unmatched. The germline V gene encodes CDR1 SGDLS and CDR2 YYNGEE.

CDR3 in DNA: TGTGCCAGCAGTTCTACTTCCCGGGACAGCAAGACCCAGTACTTC. It encodes CASSSTSRDSKTQYF. The V gene is TRBV12-3 or TRBV12-4, the J gene TRBJ2-5; 7 bases are shared with TRBD1. Trimming cost V 4 bases and J 6 bases; bases outside gene matches: 11. The CDR3 is made up of 15 amino acids.

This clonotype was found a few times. The CDR3 is CSARVDWGETQYF. Written as DNA, the CDR3 is TGCAGTGCTAGAGTCGATTGGGGAGAGACCCAGTACTTC. The gene calls are TRBV20-1 and TRBJ2-5; no reliable D call. V lost 1 base and J lost 4, with 10 bases in between. Germline V gene sequence: CDR1 DFQATT, CDR2 SNEGSKA (reference sequence). The CDR3 runs 13 residues.

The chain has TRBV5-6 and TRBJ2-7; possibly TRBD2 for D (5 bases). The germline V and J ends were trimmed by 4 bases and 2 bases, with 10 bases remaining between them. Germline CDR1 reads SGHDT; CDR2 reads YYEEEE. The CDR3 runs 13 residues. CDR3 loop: CASSRGSAYEQYF. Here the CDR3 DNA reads TGTGCCAGCAGCCGAGGGTCCGCCTACGAGCAGTACTTC.

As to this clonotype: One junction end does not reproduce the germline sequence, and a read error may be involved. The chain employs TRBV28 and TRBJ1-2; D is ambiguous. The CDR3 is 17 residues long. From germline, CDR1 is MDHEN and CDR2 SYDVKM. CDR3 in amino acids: CASRRAVLAFSNYGYIF. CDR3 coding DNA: TGTGCCAGCAGAAGGGCAGTGTTAGCTTTTTCCAACTATGGCTACATCTTC.

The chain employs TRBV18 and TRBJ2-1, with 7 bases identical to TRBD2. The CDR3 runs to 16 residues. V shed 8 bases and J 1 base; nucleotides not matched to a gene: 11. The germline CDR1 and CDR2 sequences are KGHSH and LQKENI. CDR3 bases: TGTGCCAGCCGAAATAGCGGGCCGGCGTCCTACAATGAGCAGTTCTTC. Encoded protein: CASRNSGPASYNEQFF.

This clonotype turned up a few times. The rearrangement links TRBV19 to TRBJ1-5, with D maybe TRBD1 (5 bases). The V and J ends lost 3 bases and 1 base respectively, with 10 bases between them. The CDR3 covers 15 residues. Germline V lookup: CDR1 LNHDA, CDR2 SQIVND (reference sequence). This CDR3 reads CASSMTDTSNQPQHF. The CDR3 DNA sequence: TGTGCCAGTAGTATGACAGACACCAGCAATCAGCCCCAGCATTTT. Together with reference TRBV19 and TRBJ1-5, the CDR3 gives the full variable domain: DGGITQSPKYLFRKEGQNVTLSCEQNLNHDAMYWYRQDPGQGLRLIYYSQIVNDFQKGDIAEGYSVSREKKESFPLTVTSAQKNPTAFYLCASSMTDTSNQPQHFGDGTRLSIL.

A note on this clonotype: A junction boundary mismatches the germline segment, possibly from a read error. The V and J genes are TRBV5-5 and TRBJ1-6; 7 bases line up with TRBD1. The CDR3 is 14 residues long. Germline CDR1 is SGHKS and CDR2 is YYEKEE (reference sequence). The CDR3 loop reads CAGSDPGQISPLYF. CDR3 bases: TGTGCCGGCAGCGACCCGGGACAGATCTCACCCCTCTACTTT.

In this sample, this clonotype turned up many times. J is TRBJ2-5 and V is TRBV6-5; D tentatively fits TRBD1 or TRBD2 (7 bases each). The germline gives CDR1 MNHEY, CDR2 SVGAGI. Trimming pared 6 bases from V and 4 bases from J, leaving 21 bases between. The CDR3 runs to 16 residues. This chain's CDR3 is CASRLTGRGPGETQYF. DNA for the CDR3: TGTGCCAGCAGGTTAACAGGGAGGGGGCCTGGAGAGACCCAGTACTTC.

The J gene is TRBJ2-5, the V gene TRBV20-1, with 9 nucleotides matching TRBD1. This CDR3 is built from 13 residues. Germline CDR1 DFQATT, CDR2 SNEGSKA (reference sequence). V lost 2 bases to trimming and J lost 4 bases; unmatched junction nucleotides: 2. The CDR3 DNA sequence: TGCAGTGCTAGATGGACAGGGGTAGAGACCCAGTACTTC. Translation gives CSARWTGVETQYF.

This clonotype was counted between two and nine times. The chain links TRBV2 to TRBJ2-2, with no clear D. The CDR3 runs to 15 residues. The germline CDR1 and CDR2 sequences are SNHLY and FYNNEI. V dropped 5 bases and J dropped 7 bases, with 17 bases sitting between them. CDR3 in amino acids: CASSKGPDGYGELFF. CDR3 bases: TGTGCCAGCAGTAAAGGCCCTGACGGATACGGGGAGCTGTTTTTT. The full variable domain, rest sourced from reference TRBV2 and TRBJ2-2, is EPEVTQTPSHQVTQMGQEVILRCVPISNHLYFYWYRQILGQKVEFLVSFYNNEISEKSEIFDDQFSVERPDGSNFTLKIRSTKLEDSAMYFCASSKGPDGYGELFFGEGSRLTVL.

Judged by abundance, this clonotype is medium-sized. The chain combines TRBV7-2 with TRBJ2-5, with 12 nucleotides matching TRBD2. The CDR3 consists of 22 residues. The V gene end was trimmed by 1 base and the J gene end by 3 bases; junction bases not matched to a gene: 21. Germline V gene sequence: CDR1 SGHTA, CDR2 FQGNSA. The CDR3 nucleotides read TGTGCCAGCAGCTTAGGGGTAGAGGGAGCTGGGGCTAGCGGGAGGGTTGAAGAGACCCAGTACTTC. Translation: CASSLGVEGAGASGRVEETQYF.

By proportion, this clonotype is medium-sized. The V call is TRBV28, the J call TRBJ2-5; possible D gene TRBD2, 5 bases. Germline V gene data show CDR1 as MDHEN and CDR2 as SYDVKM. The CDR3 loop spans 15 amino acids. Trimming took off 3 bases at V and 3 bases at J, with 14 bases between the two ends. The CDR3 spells CASSFSRVEKETQYF. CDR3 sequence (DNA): TGTGCCAGCAGTTTCTCGCGGGTAGAGAAAGAGACCCAGTACTTC.